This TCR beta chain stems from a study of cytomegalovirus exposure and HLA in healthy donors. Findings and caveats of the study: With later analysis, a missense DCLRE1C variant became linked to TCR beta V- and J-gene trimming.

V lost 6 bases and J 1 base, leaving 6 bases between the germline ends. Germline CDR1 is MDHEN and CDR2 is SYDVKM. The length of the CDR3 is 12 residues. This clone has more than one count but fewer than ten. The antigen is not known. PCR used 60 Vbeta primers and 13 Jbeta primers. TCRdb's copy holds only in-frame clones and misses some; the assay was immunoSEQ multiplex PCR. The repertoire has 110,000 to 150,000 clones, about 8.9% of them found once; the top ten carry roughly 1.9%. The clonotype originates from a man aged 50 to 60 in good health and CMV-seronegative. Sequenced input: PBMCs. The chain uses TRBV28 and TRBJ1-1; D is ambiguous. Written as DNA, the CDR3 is TGTGCCAGCAGGAGACAGAACACTGAAGCTTTCTTT. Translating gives CASRRQNTEAFF.